The 18 T cell receptor beta chains listed next were all sequenced from one sample in a study of Tregs in tolerant kidney transplant recipients. Measured with immunoSEQ multiplex PCR; TCRdb has only the in-frame clones, and not every one. Of some 90,000 clones in the sample, around 94% were seen once. The source material was CD8+ T cells from blood. The origin of the receptors is a human donor in good health.

CDR3 nucleotide sequence: TGTGCCAGCAGCCCGGGGACTAGCGGGGGGCAGTTCTTC. Amino acid sequence: CASSPGTSGGQFF. V is TRBV7-6 and J is TRBJ2-1, with TRBD2 matching over 14 bases. The length of the CDR3 is 13 residues. V lost 5 bases and J lost 12; bases outside the gene matches: 3. Per the germline V gene, CDR1 is SGHVS and CDR2 is FNYEAQ.

The V gene is TRBV6-1, the J gene TRBJ1-2; TRBD1 is a possible D gene (6 bases). The CDR3 is 15 residues long. Germline CDR1 reads MNHNS; CDR2 reads SASEGT. Trimming pared 0 bases from V and 7 bases from J, leaving 15 bases between. CDR3 nucleotides: TGTGCCAGCAGTGAAGCTCCGTCGGGGGCTGGTGGCTACACCTTC. It is translated as CASSEAPSGAGGYTF.

The rearrangement uses TRBV5-4 and TRBJ2-4; TRBD2 matches at 12 bases. J gave up 2 bases and V 2 bases, and 5 bases lay outside the gene matches. CDR1 and CDR2 from the germline V gene are SGHNT and YYREEE (reference sequence). This CDR3 contains 17 residues. For the CDR3, the DNA is TGTGCCAGCAGCTTTGGTCTAGCGGGAGGGCCCAAAAACATTCAGTACTTC. This gives the protein CASSFGLAGGPKNIQYF.

The chain links TRBV21-1 to TRBJ2-6; TRBD2 was called by the table and not checked on the DNA. TRBV21-1 is a listed pseudogene. The CDR3 runs 16 residues. CDR3 bases: TGTGCCAGCAGCAACCGGAGTTTATCTGGGGCCAACGTCCTGACTTTC. Amino acid sequence: CASSNRSLSGANVLTF.

This clone appeared a single time. The gene calls are TRBV4-1 and TRBJ2-1; D is uncertain. Germline-derived CDR1 and CDR2 are MGHRA and YSYEKL. The V gene lost 1 base and the J gene lost 2 bases, with 15 bases spanning the gap. The CDR3 consists of 17 residues. The CDR3 bases are TGCGCCAGCAGCCAAGTGTTATCGGGTATTACCTACAATGAGCAGTTCTTC. As protein: CASSQVLSGITYNEQFF.

This clone has a handful of counts. The chain joins TRBV7-6 to TRBJ2-7; D is unclear. CDR1 and CDR2 (germline): SGHVS, FNYEAQ. The CDR3 runs 16 residues. Trimming stripped 1 base from V and 3 bases from J, with 16 bases between. The CDR3 reads CASSLGAGPPGYEQYF. Here the CDR3 DNA reads TGTGCCAGCAGCTTAGGGGCAGGCCCTCCGGGCTACGAGCAGTACTTC.

This clone was observed once. The V and J genes are TRBV7-2 and TRBJ1-4; 9 nucleotides align to TRBD1. CDR3 length equals 17 residues. CDR1 is SGHTA and CDR2 is FQGNSA in the germline V gene. The trim removed 5 bases at V and 5 bases at J, leaving 12 bases unmatched. The CDR3 nucleotides read TGTGCCAGCAGCCCAACCGGGACAGGGTTTCTAAATGAAAAACTGTTTTTT. Translating it yields CASSPTGTGFLNEKLFF.

V usage is TRBV7-6 and J usage is TRBJ2-1; D unclear. Germline CDR1 SGHVS, CDR2 FNYEAQ. V was pared by 1 base and J by 6 bases, with 10 bases between. CDR3 length: 14 residues. The CDR3 DNA follows: TGTGCCAGCAGCTTAGGTGAGAGTAGCAATGAGCAGTTCTTC. As protein: CASSLGESSNEQFF.

The chain joins TRBV6-5 to TRBJ2-7; TRBD1 is a possible D gene (6 bases). The germline CDR1 and CDR2 sequences are MNHEY and SVGAGI. This CDR3 spans 13 amino acids. Between the trimmed V and J ends, which lost 7 bases and 0 bases, there was a span of 10 bases. Here the CDR3 DNA reads TGTGCCAGCACACCGGACAGCTCCTACGAGCAGTACTTC. Protein sequence: CASTPDSSYEQYF.

The chain recombines TRBV19 with TRBJ1-2; the match to TRBD1 covers 7 bases. J gave up 4 bases and V 4 bases, and 9 bases lay outside the gene matches. The CDR3 loop spans 15 amino acids. CDR1 is LNHDA and CDR2 is SQIVND in the germline V gene (reference sequence). The CDR3 DNA reads as TGTGCCAGTAGTAACCGGGACAGCCTTATCTATGGCTACACCTTC. It is translated as CASSNRDSLIYGYTF.

V usage is TRBV27 and J usage is TRBJ2-3; D is unclear. Germline V gene lookup returns CDR1 MNHEY and CDR2 SMNVEV (reference sequence). This CDR3 comprises 15 residues. Trimming stripped 3 bases from V and 5 bases from J, with 15 bases between. This CDR3 reads CASSLKGRPGDTQYF. CDR3 bases: TGTGCCAGCAGTTTGAAAGGGCGGCCGGGAGATACGCAGTATTTT.

V usage is TRBV29-1 and J usage is TRBJ1-2; TRBD1 aligns across 8 bases. From germline, CDR1 is SQVTM and CDR2 ANQGSEA. The CDR3 consists of 14 residues. Unmatched junction bases numbered 6, after V lost 4 bases and J lost 2 bases. This chain's CDR3 is CSVARQGRNYGYTF. CDR3 DNA: TGCAGCGTTGCTCGACAGGGGAGAAACTATGGCTACACCTTC.

This chain joins TRBV11-2 and TRBJ2-3; D is undetermined. The V end was cut by 5 bases, the J end by 4 bases, with 7 bases between. CDR1 and CDR2 from the germline V gene are SGHAT and FQNNGV. This CDR3 has 12 residues. In DNA, the CDR3 is TGTGCCAGCAGCCACGGCGCAGATACGCAGTATTTT. Its translation is CASSHGADTQYF.

The CDR3 loop reads CASSLGTGNFYEQYF. In DNA form, the CDR3 reads TGTGCCAGCAGCTTAGGGACAGGAAATTTCTACGAGCAGTACTTC. V gene TRBV11-3 combines with J gene TRBJ2-7; 7 nucleotides match TRBD1. The CDR3 is made up of 15 amino acids. CDR1 SGHNT and CDR2 YENEEA come from the germline V gene. The V segment lost 1 base and the J segment 3 bases; nucleotides outside the gene matches: 6.

The V gene is TRBV30, the J gene TRBJ2-3; D unresolved. The V gene's germline CDR1 is GTSNPN and CDR2 SVGIG (reference sequence). Trimming shortened V by 0 bases and J by 4 bases, and 8 bases separated the two germline ends. The CDR3 has 13 amino acids. CDR3 bases: TGTGCCTGGAGTGTACGGGTAGCAGATACGCAGTATTTT. This codes for CAWSVRVADTQYF. Using reference TRBV30 and TRBJ2-3 for the parts outside the CDR3, the full variable domain is SQTIHQWPATLVQPVGSPLSLECTVEGTSNPNLYWYRQAAGRGLQLLFYSVGIGQISSEVPQNLSASRPQDRQFILSSKKLLLSDSGFYLCAWSVRVADTQYFGPGTRLTVL.

The J gene is TRBJ2-1, the V gene TRBV5-1, with D tentatively TRBD1 (5 bases). Between the trimmed V and J ends, which lost 4 bases and 10 bases, there was a span of 36 bases. This CDR3 comprises 20 residues. Germline V gene data show CDR1 as SGHRS and CDR2 as YFSETQ. CDR3 in amino acids: CASSPSPAPSTVGLNWEQFF. The CDR3 DNA reads TGCGCCAGCAGCCCATCCCCCGCCCCCTCGACAGTGGGGCTTAATTGGGAGCAGTTCTTC.

The CDR3 DNA reads as TGTGCCAGCAGCCCGGGACAGGGGGCCCACAATGAGCAGTTCTTC. Translating it yields CASSPGQGAHNEQFF. This rearrangement joins TRBV7-9 to TRBJ2-1; TRBD1 aligns across 12 bases. The V and J ends lost 5 bases and 5 bases, in that order; junction bases with no gene match: 4. The length of the CDR3 is 15 residues. CDR1 and CDR2 from the germline V gene are SEHNR and FQNEAQ (reference sequence).

This clone occurred many times. This rearrangement joins TRBV19 to TRBJ1-3; D is uncertain. This CDR3 spans 15 amino acids. V gave up 10 bases and J gave up 4 bases, with 20 bases separating them. In germline, CDR1 is LNHDA, CDR2 SQIVND (reference sequence). The CDR3 sequence is CATVRERAGGNTIYF. The CDR3 bases are TGTGCCACCGTTAGGGAGAGGGCTGGAGGAAACACCATATATTTT.